This T cell receptor (beta chain) was sequenced in a study of shared clonotypes between healthy human individuals. Study overall: Each donor's CD4 naive and CD4 memory cells filled three plates apiece, CD8 naive two, and CD8 memory one.

The V gene end was trimmed by 6 bases and the J gene end by 0 bases; junction bases not matched to a gene: 6. Germline-derived CDR1 and CDR2 are MNHEY and SMNVEV (reference sequence). The CDR3 is 15 amino acids. Of note for this clone: Other nucleotide sequences in the sample specify the same CDR3.

Terminally differentiated effector memory CD45RA+ cells were excluded by CCR7 positive selection of CD45RO-negative cells. Produced via immunoSEQ multiplex PCR; TCRdb's table is partial and in-frame only. The data show roughly 890,000 clones, 80% to 95% seen once. The sequence was obtained from a man aged 25 to 40 in good health. V and J are TRBV27 and TRBJ2-3, with 7 bases fitting TRBD1. Sequenced: naive CD8+ T cells sorted from blood. The CDR3 coding sequence is TGTGCCAGCAGCCCAGGGACAGCAAGCACAGATACGCAGTATTTT. It encodes CASSPGTASTDTQYF.